The clone carrying this T cell receptor (beta chain) appeared many times. What it binds is not known. A single record per CDR3 protein comes from TCRdb applying MiXCR to the reads. Among tens of thousands of distinct CDR3 sequences listed, about a fifth were seen once. Germline CDR1 reads LGHNA; CDR2 reads YSLEER. This CDR3 is built from 15 residues. V was trimmed by 0 bases and J by 3 bases, leaving 11 bases between them. This sample is part of a study of T cell repertoires in cytomegalovirus infection. Study-wide context: CMV epitopes, recently identified HLA-C-restricted and well-studied HLA-B-restricted, were used. General study points: The response measured ex vivo was dominated by TCR beta clonotypes (HLA-C-restricted and CMV-specific). Identification of carriers of CMV plus the relevant HLA was performed using cumulative public TCR beta family frequency.

The specimen was CD8+ T cells from cultured PBMCs, collected from culture after CMV antigen stimulation. The chain uses TRBV4-3 and TRBJ1-1; a weak D match, TRBD1 (5 bases). This TCR came from a human donor in good health (CMV status not recorded). Some clones in this sample may be carry-over from other donors' samples. The CDR3 coding sequence is TGCGCCAGCAGCCAAGATTATGGGGGGGACACTGAAGCTTTCTTT. Its protein is CASSQDYGGDTEAFF.